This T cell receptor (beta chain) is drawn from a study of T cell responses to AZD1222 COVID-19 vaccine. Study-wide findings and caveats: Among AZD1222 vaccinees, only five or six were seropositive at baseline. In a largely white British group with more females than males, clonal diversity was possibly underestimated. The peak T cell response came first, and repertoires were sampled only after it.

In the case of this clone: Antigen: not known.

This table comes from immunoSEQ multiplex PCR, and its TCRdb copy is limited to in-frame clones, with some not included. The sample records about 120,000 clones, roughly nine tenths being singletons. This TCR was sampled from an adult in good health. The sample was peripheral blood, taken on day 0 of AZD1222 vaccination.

The CDR3 spells CASSDSSDVFYEQYF. The DNA of the CDR3 is TGTGCCAGCAGTGATAGCTCCGACGTATTCTACGAGCAGTACTTC. The chain is built from TRBV2 and TRBJ2-7; D is unclear. Deletions cut 3 bases from V and 3 bases from J, with 15 bases between. Germline-derived CDR1 and CDR2 are SNHLY and FYNNEI. CDR3 length: 15 residues.